This record covers a single TCR beta chain. This sample was taken from a study of blood T cell repertoires in COVID-19. For the study at large: Nucleic acid was either cDNA or gDNA, and it came from T cells, B-cell-depleted T cells, or PBMCs.

Unmatched junction bases numbered 11, after V lost 8 bases and J lost 2 bases. This CDR3 has 16 amino acids. Looked up from germline, CDR1 is SNHLY and CDR2 is FYNNEI. Generated by immunoSEQ multiplex PCR, the TCRdb table keeps only in-frame clones and is missing some. The sample lists 130,000 or so clones, roughly two thirds occurring once. The sample comprised peripheral blood. The chain employs TRBV2 and TRBJ1-4; the match to TRBD1 covers 7 bases. The origin of this receptor is a woman aged 70-85 years with acute or convalescent COVID-19. The CDR3 DNA reads TGTGCCAGCGACAGGCAGGGGGGATCCACTAATGAAAAACTGTTTTTT. Protein product: CASDRQGGSTNEKLFF. The variable domain in full, with the rest retrieved from reference TRBV2 and TRBJ1-4, is EPEVTQTPSHQVTQMGQEVILRCVPISNHLYFYWYRQILGQKVEFLVSFYNNEISEKSEIFDDQFSVERPDGSNFTLKIRSTKLEDSAMYFCASDRQGGSTNEKLFFGSGTQLSVL.